This TCR beta chain was found in a study of cytomegalovirus exposure and HLA in healthy donors. Study information: In a later analysis, the 100 to 150 validation repertoires were reported to have used the same platform as the 600 to 800 first-cohort repertoires. Notes on the study in general: Among TCR sequences, most were rare, though some public TCRs appeared in many donors. Reports described diagnosis of cytomegalovirus status by the classifier as highly specific and sensitive.

With respect to this clone: Its antigen is unidentified.

Repertoires were generated with immunoSEQ multiplex PCR, while TCRdb's copy carries only in-frame clones and drops some. The data hold approximately 300,000 clones, with about nine tenths observed a single time. The validation cohort, a group of 120 or so subjects, included the donors and was separate from the roughly 620-subject first cohort. This CDR3 spans 19 amino acids. The V and J ends lost 0 bases and 2 bases respectively, with 22 bases between them. Per germline, CDR1 MGHRA and CDR2 YSYEKL. The sequence came from a woman aged 25 to 45 in good health and CMV-seropositive. Sample: PBMCs. The chain links TRBV4-1 to TRBJ2-5, with D possibly matching TRBD2 (5 bases). The CDR3 DNA sequence: TGCGCCAGCAGCCAAGATTATTCGCGGGCGTTCTATAAACAAGAGACCCAGTACTTC. It specifies CASSQDYSRAFYKQETQYF.